The next 32 T cell receptor beta chains were all read from a single sample in a study of T cell repertoires in cytomegalovirus infection. TCRdb fed the reads into MiXCR, producing one record per CDR3 protein. The sample records about a million distinct CDR3 sequences, around 30% being singletons. These receptors have no known antigen. Sequences were derived from cultured CD8+ T cells from PBMCs, sampled from culture after CMV antigen stimulation. Receptors were obtained from a human donor in good health (CMV status not recorded). Some clones in this sample may be carry-over from other donors' samples.

The chain couples TRBV2 to TRBJ1-2, with D uncertain. The CDR3 is 12 amino acids. Germline V CDR1 and CDR2: SNHLY, FYNNEI. Trimming removed 7 bases from V and 6 bases from J, with 12 bases in between. CDR3 in DNA: TGTGCCAGCAACGGACGCCCCGATGGCTACACCTTC. Encoded protein: CASNGRPDGYTF.

This clonotype was observed a handful of times. A junction end diverges from the germline sequence, so it may reflect a read error. V and J are TRBV7-7 and TRBJ2-1; D ambiguous. The CDR3 is 16 amino acids. CDR1 SSHAT and CDR2 FNYEAQ come from the germline V gene (reference sequence). The CDR3, as DNA: TGTGCTAGCAGCCCGTATAAGCGTAGCTCCTACAATGAGCAGTTCTTC. Its translation: CASSPYKRSSYNEQFF.

V usage is TRBV7-9 and J usage is TRBJ1-2; TRBD1 matches at 11 bases. The germline V gene has CDR1 SEHNR and CDR2 FQNEAQ (reference sequence). The ends lost 3 bases at V and 6 bases at J; junction bases unmatched: 9. This CDR3 has 16 residues. This CDR3 is CASSFSGQGANNGYTF. The CDR3 bases are TGTGCCAGCAGCTTCAGCGGACAGGGGGCTAATAATGGCTACACCTTC.

At least ten counts were recorded for this clonotype. V is TRBV4-1 and J is TRBJ1-1; weak D call: TRBD1 (6 bases). Trimming took 3 bases from V and 6 from J, leaving 11 bases between them. Germline V CDR1 and CDR2: MGHRA, YSYEKL. This CDR3 has 13 amino acids. The CDR3 sequence is CASSHSQGPEAFF. The CDR3 nucleotides are TGCGCCAGCAGCCATTCCCAGGGGCCTGAAGCTTTCTTT.

The chain has TRBV6-2 or TRBV6-3 and TRBJ1-1, with 8 bases fitting TRBD1. Germline V CDR1 and CDR2: MNHEY, SVGEGT. V shed 7 bases, J shed 10 bases, and the junction held 14 bases outside the gene matches. The CDR3 extends over 14 amino acids. The chain's CDR3 is CASTVGQVLEGAFF. CDR3 DNA sequence: TGTGCCAGCACCGTGGGACAGGTGCTAGAAGGAGCTTTCTTT.

The V and J genes are TRBV7-9 and TRBJ1-6, with 11 bases aligning to TRBD1. J lost 10 bases, V lost 5 bases, and 4 bases had no gene match. The CDR3 runs 14 residues. Germline loops: CDR1 SEHNR, CDR2 FQNEAQ (reference sequence). The CDR3 reads CASSLRTGGSPLHF. The CDR3 bases are TGTGCCAGCAGCCTGCGGACAGGGGGCTCACCCCTCCACTTT.

This clonotype has only a few counts. The chain links TRBV27 to TRBJ1-2, with 7 bases fitting TRBD1. The CDR3 has 15 residues. In germline, CDR1 is MNHEY, CDR2 SMNVEV (reference sequence). J gave up 6 bases and V 3 bases, and 10 bases lay outside the gene matches. The CDR3 here is CASSLRGRFSDGYTF. DNA of the CDR3: TGTGCCAGCAGTTTGAGGGGGCGGTTTTCGGATGGCTACACCTTC.

The chain carries TRBV6-5 and TRBJ2-3, with 8 bases aligning to TRBD2. The CDR3 has 16 amino acids. From germline, CDR1 is MNHEY and CDR2 SVGAGI. Trimming took 0 bases from V and 2 from J; bases not matched to a gene: 4. CDR3 coding DNA: TGTGCCAGCAGTTACTCATGGCGGGGGGTCACAGATACGCAGTATTTT. This sequence encodes CASSYSWRGVTDTQYF.

The chain carries TRBV20-1 and TRBJ2-1; 10 bases are shared with TRBD1. Trimming at V came to 4 bases and at J to 2 bases, leaving 14 bases not matched to a gene. This CDR3 has 18 amino acids. Germline values: CDR1 DFQATT, CDR2 SNEGSKA (reference sequence). CDR3 sequence reads: CSANPTGQGIYTYNEQFF. CDR3 bases: TGCAGTGCTAACCCAACGGGACAGGGGATTTACACCTACAATGAGCAGTTCTTC.

CDR3 amino acids: CASGLLGLAGGRDTQYF. The CDR3 region has the DNA TGTGCTAGTGGTTTGCTCGGACTAGCGGGGGGGCGAGATACGCAGTATTTT. The chain combines TRBV12-5 with TRBJ2-3, with 15 bases matching TRBD2. Germline V CDR1 and CDR2: LGHNT, FRNRAP. There are 17 residues in the CDR3. Germline trimming cut 2 bases from V and 5 bases from J; bases unmatched to any gene: 5.

This clonotype was seen once. The gene calls are TRBV24-1 and TRBJ2-5; the D call may be TRBD1 or TRBD2 (5 bases each). The CDR3 has 15 residues. V was trimmed by 4 bases and J by 1 base, leaving 12 bases between them. Germline V gene lookup returns CDR1 KGHDR and CDR2 SFDVKD. DNA of the CDR3: TGTGCCACCAGTGACCGCCAGGGAGTCCAAGAGACCCAGTACTTC. Translation: CATSDRQGVQETQYF.

This clonotype was seen ten or more times. The J gene is TRBJ2-3, the V gene TRBV7-6; 10 bases agree with TRBD1. V lost 5 bases and J lost 6; bases outside the gene matches: 14. Germline-derived CDR1 and CDR2 are SGHVS and FNYEAQ. CDR3 length equals 17 residues. The CDR3 sequence is CASSPRTGGHGRDTQYF. Written as DNA, the CDR3 is TGTGCCAGCAGCCCGCGGACAGGGGGTCATGGAAGGGATACGCAGTATTTT.

About this clonotype: This may come from a read error, since a much larger clone is one base off. This chain connects TRBV11-2 to TRBJ1-3; 8 nucleotides agree with TRBD1. Per germline, CDR1 SGHAT and CDR2 FQNNGV. Trimming took 1 base from V and 5 from J; bases not matched to a gene: 7. The CDR3 consists of 16 residues. The CDR3 here is CASSLAWDRPRNTIYF. CDR3 DNA sequence: TGTGCCAGCAGCTTAGCGTGGGACAGGCCCAGAAACACCATATATTTT.

The rearrangement uses TRBV10-3 and TRBJ2-3; no clear D gene. CDR1 and CDR2 (germline): ENHRY, SYGVKD. Trimming removed 7 bases from V and 8 bases from J, with 10 bases in between. The CDR3 is 11 residues long. CDR3 DNA sequence: TGTGCCATCAAACTCAATGGTACGCAGTATTTT. Translation: CAIKLNGTQYF.

This clonotype has more than one count but fewer than ten. The chain joins TRBV7-9 to TRBJ2-3; D perhaps matches TRBD2 (5 bases). The CDR3 length is 15 residues. Germline CDR1 and CDR2: SEHNR and FQNEAQ (reference sequence). The V gene lost 5 bases and the J gene lost 0 bases, with 12 bases spanning the gap. CDR3 coding DNA: TGTGCCAGCAGCCCCGGACTCTATAGCACAGATACGCAGTATTTT. Protein product: CASSPGLYSTDTQYF.

This clonotype turned up a few times. This sequence joins TRBV20-1 and TRBJ2-1, with 8 bases aligning to TRBD2. The trim removed 6 bases at V and 0 bases at J, leaving 7 bases unmatched. CDR1 and CDR2 from the germline V gene are DFQATT and SNEGSKA (reference sequence). This CDR3 has 15 residues. CDR3 sequence: CSAATSASSYNEQFF. CDR3 nucleotide sequence: TGCAGTGCAGCGACTAGCGCGAGCTCCTACAATGAGCAGTTCTTC.

The rearrangement uses TRBV11-2 and TRBJ2-7; D is possibly TRBD1 (5 bases). This CDR3 contains 13 residues. V was pared by 5 bases and J by 3 bases, with 11 bases between. Germline loops: CDR1 SGHAT, CDR2 FQNNGV. CDR3 region: CASSPGWGYEQYV. CDR3 in DNA: TGTGCCAGCAGCCCAGGGTGGGGCTACGAGCAGTACGTC.

The gene calls are TRBV6-2 or TRBV6-3 and TRBJ2-1, with D possibly being TRBD2 (6 bases). The germline CDR1 and CDR2 sequences are MNHEY and SVGEGT. The CDR3 consists of 13 residues. V was trimmed by 5 bases and J by 4 bases, leaving 9 bases between them. CDR3 protein: CASSRDLYNEQFF. The CDR3 region has the DNA TGTGCCAGCAGTCGGGACTTATACAATGAGCAGTTCTTC.

This clonotype has just a few counts. The gene calls are TRBV5-4 and TRBJ2-3; TRBD2 agrees at 16 bases. V trimming: 3 bases; J trimming: 1 base; junction bases outside the gene matches: 5. The CDR3 runs 18 residues. CDR1 is SGHNT and CDR2 is YYREEE in the germline V gene (reference sequence). CDR3 DNA: TGTGCCAGCAGCTGGGGACTAGCGGGGGGGCAGGGCACAGATACGCAGTATTTT. This gives the protein CASSWGLAGGQGTDTQYF.

This clonotype was found a few times. The genes are TRBV13 and TRBJ2-1, with D possibly being TRBD2 (8 bases). V lost 6 bases and J 8 bases, leaving 17 bases between the germline ends. The CDR3 consists of 14 residues. Germline CDR1 PRHDT, CDR2 FYEKMQ (reference sequence). CDR3 protein: CASRSPGGTDEQFF. The CDR3 nucleotides are TGTGCCAGCAGATCACCGGGGGGGACAGATGAGCAGTTCTTC.

This clonotype was seen only a few times. The chain is built from TRBV12-3 or TRBV12-4 and TRBJ2-2, with 10 bases matching TRBD1. This CDR3 contains 16 residues. Germline trimming cut 7 bases from V and 5 bases from J; bases unmatched to any gene: 10. This chain's CDR3 is CASIRRDRGGTGELFF. CDR3 sequence (DNA): TGTGCCAGCATAAGGAGGGACAGGGGTGGGACCGGGGAGCTGTTTTTT.

The chain recombines TRBV24-1 with TRBJ2-1; 7 positions agree with TRBD2. The V gene's germline CDR1 is KGHDR and CDR2 SFDVKD. CDR3 length: 15 residues. After removal of 4 bases from V and 4 bases from J, the junction contained 6 bases not matched to a gene. The CDR3 protein is CATSDPGLGYNEQFF. CDR3 sequence (DNA): TGTGCCACCAGTGACCCCGGACTAGGGTACAATGAGCAGTTCTTC.

In this sample, this clonotype turned up many times. The chain recombines TRBV6-6 with TRBJ2-7; 9 nucleotides line up with TRBD2. The germline CDR1 and CDR2 sequences are MNHNY and SVGAGI (reference sequence). Losses at the gene ends were 6 bases for V and 2 bases for J; bases not matched to a gene: 5. CDR3 length: 14 amino acids. The CDR3 is CASSQRGDPYEQYV. The CDR3 bases are TGTGCCAGCAGCCAGCGGGGGGACCCCTACGAGCAGTACGTC.

V and J are TRBV2 and TRBJ1-2; TRBD1 matches 7 bases. Germline loops: CDR1 SNHLY, CDR2 FYNNEI. J gave up 4 bases and V 6 bases, and 11 bases lay outside the gene matches. This CDR3 contains 15 residues. The DNA of the CDR3 is TGTGCCAGCAGGGTCGGGTCTGACAGGGTCTATGGCTACACCTTC. This codes for CASRVGSDRVYGYTF. Using reference TRBV2 and TRBJ1-2 for the parts outside the CDR3, the full variable domain is EPEVTQTPSHQVTQMGQEVILRCVPISNHLYFYWYRQILGQKVEFLVSFYNNEISEKSEIFDDQFSVERPDGSNFTLKIRSTKLEDSAMYFCASRVGSDRVYGYTFGSGTRLTVV.

This clonotype was found many times. V usage is TRBV4-1 and J usage is TRBJ2-1; 11 bases are shared with TRBD2. The CDR3 covers 15 residues. Germline-derived CDR1 and CDR2 are MGHRA and YSYEKL. Unmatched junction bases numbered 4, after V lost 4 bases and J lost 5 bases. CDR3 protein: CASSPGTSGNNEQFF. CDR3 DNA: TGCGCCAGCAGCCCAGGGACTAGCGGTAACAATGAGCAGTTCTTC.

This clonotype was observed at least ten times. The J gene is TRBJ1-2, the V gene TRBV7-2, with 10 bases that match TRBD1. CDR1 SGHTA and CDR2 FQGNSA come from the germline V gene. The CDR3 loop spans 16 amino acids. V dropped 4 bases and J dropped 2; count of bases not matched to a gene: 7. The CDR3 DNA reads TGTGCCAGCAGCTCCCCAGAGGGACAGGGGAACTATGGCTACACCTTC. Its protein is CASSSPEGQGNYGYTF.

This rearrangement joins TRBV12-3 or TRBV12-4 to TRBJ1-2, with 9 bases identical to TRBD1. Trimming took 6 bases from V and 4 from J; bases not matched to a gene: 9. This CDR3 contains 15 residues. The CDR3 DNA reads TGTGCCAGCAGGGGATGGGACAGGGCGTTCTATGGCTACACCTTC. This encodes CASRGWDRAFYGYTF.

The chain couples TRBV10-3 to TRBJ2-3, with 10 bases aligning to TRBD2. In germline, CDR1 is ENHRY, CDR2 SYGVKD. Germline trimming cut 6 bases from V and 2 bases from J; bases unmatched to any gene: 11. The CDR3 sequence is 17 residues long. Here the CDR3 reads CAIRRLAGGSDTDTQYF. CDR3 in DNA: TGTGCCATCAGGAGACTAGCGGGTGGGTCGGACACAGATACGCAGTATTTT.

The chain couples TRBV24-1 to TRBJ2-5; D ambiguous. V was clipped by 0 bases and J by 5 bases, with 0 bases between them. Germline assignment: CDR1 KGHDR and CDR2 SFDVKD. This CDR3 is built from 11 residues. In DNA, the CDR3 is TGTGCCACCAGTGATTTGGAGACCCAGTACTTC. Encoded protein: CATSDLETQYF.

This clonotype occurred a few times. The chain joins TRBV12-3 or TRBV12-4 to TRBJ1-5, with 9 bases fitting TRBD1. Germline trimming cut 3 bases from V and 3 bases from J; bases unmatched to any gene: 12. The length of the CDR3 is 18 residues. CDR3 coding DNA: TGTGCCAGCAGTTTTTGGGGTTGGACAGGGGCGAACAATCAGCCCCAGCATTTT. This codes for CASSFWGWTGANNQPQHF.

This chain links TRBV6-2 or TRBV6-3 with TRBJ2-3; D gene ambiguous. Germline-derived CDR1 and CDR2 are MNHEY and SVGEGT. The CDR3 is 16 amino acids. Trimming took off 0 bases at V and 2 bases at J, with 12 bases between the two ends. CDR3 in amino acids: CASSYSVSGLTDTQYF. CDR3 sequence (DNA): TGTGCCAGCAGTTACTCCGTTTCAGGCCTCACAGATACGCAGTATTTT.

This clonotype has just a few counts. The CDR3, as DNA: TGTGCCAGCAGGAACGGACAGGAAGAGACCCAGTACTTC. This gives the protein CASRNGQEETQYF. The chain combines TRBV5-4 with TRBJ2-5, with TRBD1 matching 7 bases. J gave up 3 bases and V 5 bases, and 4 bases lay outside the gene matches. This CDR3 spans 13 amino acids. Germline values: CDR1 SGHNT, CDR2 YYREEE (reference sequence).